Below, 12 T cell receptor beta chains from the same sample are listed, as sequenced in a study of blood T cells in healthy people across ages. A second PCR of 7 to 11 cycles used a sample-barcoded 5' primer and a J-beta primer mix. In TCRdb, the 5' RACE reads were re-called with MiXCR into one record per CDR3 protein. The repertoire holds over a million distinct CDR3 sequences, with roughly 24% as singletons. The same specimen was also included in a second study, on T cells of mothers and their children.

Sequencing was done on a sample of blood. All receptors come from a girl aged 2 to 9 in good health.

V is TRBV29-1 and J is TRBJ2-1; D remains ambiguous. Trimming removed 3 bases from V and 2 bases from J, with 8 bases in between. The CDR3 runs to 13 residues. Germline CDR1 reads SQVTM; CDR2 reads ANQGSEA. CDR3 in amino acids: CSVEYYTYNEQFF. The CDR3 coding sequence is TGCAGCGTTGAGTACTATACCTACAATGAGCAGTTCTTC.

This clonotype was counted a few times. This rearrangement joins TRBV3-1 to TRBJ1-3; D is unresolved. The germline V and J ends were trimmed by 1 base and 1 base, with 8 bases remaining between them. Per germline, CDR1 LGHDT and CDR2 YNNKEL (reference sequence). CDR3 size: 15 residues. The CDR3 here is CASSQVAPSGNTIYF. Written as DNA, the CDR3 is TGTGCCAGCAGCCAAGTCGCCCCGTCTGGAAACACCATATATTTT.

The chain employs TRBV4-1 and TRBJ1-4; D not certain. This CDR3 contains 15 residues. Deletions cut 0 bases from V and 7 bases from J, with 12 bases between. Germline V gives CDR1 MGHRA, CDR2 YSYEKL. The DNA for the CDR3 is TGCGCCAGCAGCCAAGATGGTAGCTATGCTGAAAAACTGTTTTTT. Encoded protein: CASSQDGSYAEKLFF.

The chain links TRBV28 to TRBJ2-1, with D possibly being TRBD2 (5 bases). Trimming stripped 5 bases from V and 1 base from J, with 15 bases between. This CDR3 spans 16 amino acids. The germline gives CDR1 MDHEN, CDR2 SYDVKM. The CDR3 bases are TGTGCCAGCAGTCATCGGGGAACGGGGTCCTACAATGAGCAGTTCTTC. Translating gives CASSHRGTGSYNEQFF.

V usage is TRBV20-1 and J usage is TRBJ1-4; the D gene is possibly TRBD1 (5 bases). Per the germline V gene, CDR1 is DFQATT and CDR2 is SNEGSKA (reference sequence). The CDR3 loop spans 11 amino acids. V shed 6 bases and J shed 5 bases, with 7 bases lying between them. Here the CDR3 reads CSAGANEKLFF. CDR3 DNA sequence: TGCAGTGCAGGGGCGAATGAAAAACTGTTTTTT.

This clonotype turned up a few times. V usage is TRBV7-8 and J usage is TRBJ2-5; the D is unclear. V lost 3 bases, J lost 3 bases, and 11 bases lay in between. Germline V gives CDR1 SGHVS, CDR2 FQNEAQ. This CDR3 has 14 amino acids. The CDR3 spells CASSFLLEEETQYF. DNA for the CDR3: TGTGCCAGCAGCTTCCTTTTAGAGGAAGAGACCCAGTACTTC.

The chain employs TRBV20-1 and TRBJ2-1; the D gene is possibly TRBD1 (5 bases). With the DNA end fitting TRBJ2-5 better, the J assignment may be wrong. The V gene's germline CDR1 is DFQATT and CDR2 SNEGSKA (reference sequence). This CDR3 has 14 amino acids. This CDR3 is CSASSSESTTAQYF. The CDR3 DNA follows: TGCAGTGCTAGCAGCTCGGAATCAACGACAGCCCAGTACTTC.

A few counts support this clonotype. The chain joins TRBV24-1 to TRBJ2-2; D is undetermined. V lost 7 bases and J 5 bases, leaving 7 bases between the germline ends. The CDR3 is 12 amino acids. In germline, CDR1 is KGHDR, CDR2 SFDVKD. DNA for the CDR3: TGTGCCACCAGAGACAAAACCGGGGAGCTGTTTTTT. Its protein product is CATRDKTGELFF.

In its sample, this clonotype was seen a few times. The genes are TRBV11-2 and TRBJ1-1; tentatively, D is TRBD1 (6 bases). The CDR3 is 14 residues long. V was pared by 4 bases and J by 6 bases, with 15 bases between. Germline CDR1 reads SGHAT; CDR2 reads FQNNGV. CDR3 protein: CASSSLAGDAEAFF. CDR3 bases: TGTGCCAGCAGCTCTCTCGCAGGGGATGCTGAAGCTTTCTTT. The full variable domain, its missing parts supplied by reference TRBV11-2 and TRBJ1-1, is EAGVAQSPRYKIIEKRQSVAFWCNPISGHATLYWYQQILGQGPKLLIQFQNNGVVDDSQLPKDRFSAERLKGVDSTLKIQPAKLEDSAVYLCASSSLAGDAEAFFGQGTRLTVV.

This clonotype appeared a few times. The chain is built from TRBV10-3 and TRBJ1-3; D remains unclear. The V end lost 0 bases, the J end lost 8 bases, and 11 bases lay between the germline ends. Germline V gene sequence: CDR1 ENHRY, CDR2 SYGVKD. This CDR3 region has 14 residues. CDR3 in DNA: TGTGCCATCAGTGAGTCGATGGCCGGGGACACCATATATTTT. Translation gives CAISESMAGDTIYF.

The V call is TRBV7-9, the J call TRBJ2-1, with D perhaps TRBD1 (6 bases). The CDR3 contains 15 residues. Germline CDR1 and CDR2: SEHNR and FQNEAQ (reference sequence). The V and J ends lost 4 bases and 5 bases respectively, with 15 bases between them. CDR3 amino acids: CASSSYKQGHNEQFF. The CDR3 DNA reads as TGTGCCAGCAGCTCATACAAACAGGGTCACAATGAGCAGTTCTTC. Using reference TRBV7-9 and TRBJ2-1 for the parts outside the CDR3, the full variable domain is DTGVSQNPRHKITKRGQNVTFRCDPISEHNRLYWYRQTLGQGPEFLTYFQNEAQLEKSRLLSDRFSAERPKGSFSTLEIQRTEQGDSAMYLCASSSYKQGHNEQFFGPGTRLTVL.

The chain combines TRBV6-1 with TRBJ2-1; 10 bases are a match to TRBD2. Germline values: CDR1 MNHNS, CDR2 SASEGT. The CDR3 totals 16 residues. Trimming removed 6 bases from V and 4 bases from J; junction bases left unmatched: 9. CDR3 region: CASSEPTSGEYNEQFF. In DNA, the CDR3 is TGTGCCAGCAGCGAACCAACTAGCGGGGAATACAATGAGCAGTTCTTC.